Sequencing of this TCR beta chain was carried out in a study of post-analysis software for immune sequencing data. V lost 6 bases, J lost 7 bases, and 11 bases lay in between. CDR1 and CDR2 from the germline V gene are DFQATT and SNEGSKA (reference sequence). This CDR3 comprises 11 residues. As regards this clonotype: The target antigen is unknown.

Study-wide results and limits: Pronounced co-clustering by F measure was evident among identically batched samples. Relative to controls, patients had roughly five TRBV segments at higher frequency, with TRBV5-6, TRBV5-1 and TRBV20-1 among these. For normalized Chao1 diversity, multiple sclerosis patients scored significantly lower than controls did.

TCR beta libraries were prepared from cDNA with unique molecular identifiers. Researchers reported some 500,000 cDNA molecules coming from approximately 0.91 to 9.4 million T cells. TCRdb ran MiXCR on the PCR reads and lists one entry per CDR3 protein. The sample holds 350,000 to 500,000 distinct CDR3 sequences, approximately 38% seen once. The chain has TRBV20-1 and TRBJ2-3; a possible D gene is TRBD2 (5 bases). Input material: blood. This TCR derives from a girl aged 2 to 9 with multiple sclerosis. In nucleotides, the CDR3 is TGCAGTGCCCAACTAGGTTATACGCAGTATTTT. Translated, it gives CSAQLGYTQYF.